The subject of this entry is one T cell receptor (beta chain). Its target is not known. Sequencing was performed with immunoSEQ multiplex PCR; in TCRdb, only in-frame clones are kept and a portion is missing. The sample includes about 140,000 clones, over 80% of them seen just once. This entry is derived from a study of cytomegalovirus exposure and HLA in healthy donors. Regarding the study as a whole: Listed as cytomegalovirus-associated were 150 to 200 TCR beta chains. The tendency of first-cohort TCR clusters to co-occur in the 120 or so validation repertoires was identified by a subsequent analysis.

The sample comprised PBMCs. This clonotype originated in a man younger than 35 in good health and CMV-seropositive.

For the CDR3, the DNA is TGTGCCTTGGACCAAGGGGGTTGGTATGGCTACACCTTC. This encodes CALDQGGWYGYTF. The chain has TRBV30 and TRBJ1-2; TRBD1 might be the D (6 bases). The V and J ends lost 7 bases and 5 bases respectively, with 17 bases between them. Germline lookup yields CDR1 GTSNPN and CDR2 SVGIG (reference sequence). CDR3 size: 13 residues. Full variable domain (rest looked up from reference TRBV30 and TRBJ1-2): SQTIHQWPATLVQPVGSPLSLECTVEGTSNPNLYWYRQAAGRGLQLLFYSVGIGQISSEVPQNLSASRPQDRQFILSSKKLLLSDSGFYLCALDQGGWYGYTFGSGTRLTVV.